These 26 T cell receptor beta chains came from one sample sequenced in a study of CD8+CD57+ T cells in acquired aplastic anemia. Those patients picked for sequencing had displayed CD8+CD57+ cell expansion on flow cytometry. Using genomic DNA as the template, TCR beta VDJ and CDR3 profiling was carried out. One entry per CDR3 protein, called by TCRdb with MiXCR from the reads. The sample includes about 160,000 distinct CDR3 sequences, 65% to 75% of them seen just once. Sequences were obtained from sorted CD4+, CD8+, or CD8+CD57+ T cells (not recorded which) from PBMCs. These receptors were obtained from a human donor with aplastic anemia.

CDR3 coding DNA: TGCAGTGCTACGAGAGAGCGGGCGTACAATGAGCAGTTCTTC. The encoded protein is CSATRERAYNEQFF. The gene calls are TRBV20-1 and TRBJ2-1; the D gene is possibly TRBD2 (6 bases). The CDR3 spans 14 residues. V lost 4 bases, J lost 4 bases, and 14 bases lay in between. Germline CDR1 and CDR2: DFQATT and SNEGSKA (reference sequence).

The chain couples TRBV6-5 to TRBJ2-7; TRBD1 or TRBD2 may be the D gene (6 bases each). Trimming removed 5 bases from V and 3 bases from J, with 14 bases in between. Germline CDR1 and CDR2: MNHEY and SVGAGI. This CDR3 has 14 residues. The CDR3 protein is CASSLNGGLYEQYF. The DNA for the CDR3 is TGTGCCAGCAGTCTCAACGGGGGCCTCTACGAGCAGTACTTC.

V usage is TRBV2 and J usage is TRBJ2-1, with a possible D match to TRBD1 (5 bases). The germline gives CDR1 SNHLY, CDR2 FYNNEI. The V and J ends lost 8 bases and 5 bases respectively, with 10 bases between them. This CDR3 contains 12 residues. The CDR3 DNA follows: TGTGCCAGCGACACAGGAAACAATGAGCAGTTCTTC. Its translation: CASDTGNNEQFF.

This chain joins TRBV19 and TRBJ1-2; perhaps TRBD1 as D (6 bases). Germline-derived CDR1 and CDR2 are LNHDA and SQIVND (reference sequence). This CDR3 spans 12 amino acids. Deletions cut 8 bases from V and 8 bases from J, with 15 bases between. The DNA for the CDR3 is TGTGCCAGTGCCAGGGGCCTCGACGGCTACACCTTC. It codes for CASARGLDGYTF.

The genes are TRBV10-1 and TRBJ2-3; 10 bases map to TRBD2. Germline assignment: CDR1 WNHNN and CDR2 SYGVQD (reference sequence). V dropped 4 bases and J dropped 5; count of bases not matched to a gene: 12. There are 17 residues in the CDR3. CDR3 in DNA: TGCGCCAGCAGTGGTTCAACTAGCGGGGTGGTACGAGATACGCAGTATTTT. Its protein product is CASSGSTSGVVRDTQYF.

The chain links TRBV7-2 to TRBJ2-7; tentatively, D is TRBD1 or TRBD2 (5 bases each). CDR1 and CDR2 from the germline V gene are SGHTA and FQGNSA. Trimming took off 6 bases at V and 2 bases at J, with 20 bases between the two ends. The CDR3 has 16 residues. The CDR3 DNA is TGTGCCAGCAGTGATGGGACGATCTCATCAACCTACGAGCAGTACTTC. Protein: CASSDGTISSTYEQYF.

The V call is TRBV5-4, the J call TRBJ2-3; TRBD1 aligns across 10 bases. V was pared by 4 bases and J by 0 bases, with 8 bases of the junction left unmatched. This CDR3 has 17 residues. The germline gives CDR1 SGHNT, CDR2 YYREEE (reference sequence). The CDR3 DNA is TGTGCCAGCAGCCAAGATAAGGGACAGGGGAGCACAGATACGCAGTATTTT. The encoded protein is CASSQDKGQGSTDTQYF.

Only one count was recorded for this clonotype. The rearrangement joins TRBV4-1 to TRBJ2-1, with 9 nucleotides matching TRBD2. Germline V gene data show CDR1 as MGHRA and CDR2 as YSYEKL. The length of the CDR3 is 17 residues. Germline trimming cut 1 base from V and 5 bases from J; bases unmatched to any gene: 9. The chain's CDR3 is CASSQGGERGADNEQFF. CDR3 coding DNA: TGCGCCAGCAGCCAAGGAGGCGAGCGGGGGGCCGACAATGAGCAGTTCTTC.

V is TRBV28 and J is TRBJ2-7; 9 bases fit TRBD2. V gave up 5 bases and J gave up 4 bases; unmatched junction bases: 9. Germline V gene sequence: CDR1 MDHEN, CDR2 SYDVKM. The CDR3 length is 15 residues. Written as DNA, the CDR3 is TGTGCCAGCAGTATGGGGCTAGCGGGATTGTACGAGCAGTACTTC. Its translation is CASSMGLAGLYEQYF.

This chain joins TRBV5-1 and TRBJ1-2; tentative D call: TRBD1 (5 bases). Germline loops: CDR1 SGHRS, CDR2 YFSETQ. CDR3 length equals 13 residues. V was clipped by 1 base and J by 3 bases, with 7 bases between them. The CDR3 bases are TGCGCCAGCAGCTTGTCCAGGGACTATGGCTACACCTTC. It is translated as CASSLSRDYGYTF.

Only a few counts were recorded for this clonotype. The rearrangement joins TRBV2 to TRBJ2-1; D perhaps matches TRBD2 (5 bases). Germline values: CDR1 SNHLY, CDR2 FYNNEI. The CDR3 is 19 residues long. Trimming pared 6 bases from V and 0 bases from J, leaving 24 bases between. The CDR3 loop is CASSGRGLTGKSSYNEQFF. In nucleotides, the CDR3 is TGTGCCAGCAGCGGCCGAGGACTCACTGGAAAAAGCTCCTACAATGAGCAGTTCTTC.

The chain is built from TRBV7-8 and TRBJ2-7, with 8 positions matching TRBD1. The V gene's germline CDR1 is SGHVS and CDR2 FQNEAQ. V shed 1 base and J 6 bases; nucleotides not matched to a gene: 11. The CDR3 extends over 16 amino acids. The CDR3 here is CASSLGSRTGRGEQYF. CDR3 nucleotide sequence: TGTGCCAGCAGCTTAGGATCCCGGACAGGGCGCGGCGAGCAGTACTTC.

The CDR3 DNA reads as TGTGCCAGCAGCCCTAGCGGGGGGGCAGCTAACCCGACCCAGTACTTC. Translating gives CASSPSGGAANPTQYF. The chain employs TRBV7-3 and TRBJ2-5, with 12 bases aligning to TRBD2. Germline CDR1 and CDR2: SGHTA and FQGTGA. This CDR3 region has 16 residues. V gave up 5 bases and J gave up 7 bases; unmatched junction bases: 11.

The chain uses TRBV25-1 and TRBJ2-7; D call uncertain. The CDR3 is 14 residues long. The V end was cut by 3 bases, the J end by 3 bases, with 12 bases between. In germline, CDR1 is MGHDK, CDR2 SYGVNS. The CDR3 reads CASSDRVLSYEQYF. CDR3 bases: TGTGCCAGCAGTGACCGCGTTCTTAGCTACGAGCAGTACTTC.

This chain connects TRBV20-1 to TRBJ2-7, with 12 bases aligning to TRBD2. Trimming cost V 0 bases and J 5 bases; bases outside gene matches: 8. Germline V lookup: CDR1 DFQATT, CDR2 SNEGSKA (reference sequence). The CDR3 has 16 residues. In DNA, the CDR3 is TGCAGTGCTAGAGATCTAGCGGGAGGGGACGCAAACGAGCAGTACTTC. Protein sequence: CSARDLAGGDANEQYF.

This chain connects TRBV5-1 to TRBJ2-1; perhaps TRBD1 as D (5 bases). Germline CDR1 SGHRS, CDR2 YFSETQ. V dropped 5 bases and J dropped 6 bases, with 9 bases sitting between them. This CDR3 has 12 amino acids. CDR3 nucleotides: TGCGCCAGCAGTACGACAGTCAATGAGCAGTTCTTC. The encoded protein is CASSTTVNEQFF.

This clonotype was detected many times. This rearrangement joins TRBV6-4 to TRBJ1-1, with D possibly TRBD1 on 6 matching bases. Germline loops: CDR1 MRHNA, CDR2 SNTAGT. This CDR3 comprises 12 residues. Trimming cost V 7 bases and J 3 bases, with 9 bases left between them. This chain's CDR3 is CASTGADTEAFF. CDR3 nucleotide sequence: TGTGCCAGCACAGGGGCGGACACTGAAGCTTTCTTT.

Here the CDR3 DNA reads TGTGCCAGCAGCCTAGGGACAGGCCACCAAGAGACCCAGTACTTC. Translating it yields CASSLGTGHQETQYF. The genes are TRBV7-9 and TRBJ2-5; 8 nucleotides align to TRBD1. Germline V lookup: CDR1 SEHNR, CDR2 FQNEAQ (reference sequence). J gave up 0 bases and V 5 bases, and 5 bases lay outside the gene matches. This CDR3 has 15 amino acids.

Comment on this clonotype: The junction differs from germline at one of its ends, possibly a read error. The chain carries TRBV2 and TRBJ2-3; 8 bases are a match to TRBD2. The germline V gene encodes CDR1 SNHLY and CDR2 FYNNEI. This CDR3 has 17 residues. Written as DNA, the CDR3 is TGCGCCAGCAGCCAAGATCTAGGTAGCGGGGTTTCAGATACGCAGTATTTT. It is translated as CASSQDLGSGVSDTQYF.

The chain recombines TRBV29-1 with TRBJ1-1; D unclear. CDR3 length equals 17 residues. V shed 0 bases and J shed 1 base, with 18 bases lying between them. Germline-derived CDR1 and CDR2 are SQVTM and ANQGSEA. CDR3: CSVEDVVQGRSNTEAFF. CDR3 bases: TGCAGCGTTGAAGACGTTGTCCAAGGCCGCTCGAACACTGAAGCTTTCTTT.

The gene calls are TRBV7-8 and TRBJ1-6, with D perhaps TRBD1 (6 bases). The CDR3 covers 13 residues. V was pared by 6 bases and J by 9 bases, with 12 bases between. CDR1 SGHVS and CDR2 FQNEAQ come from the germline V gene. The CDR3 loop is CASRTGSASPLHF. In DNA form, the CDR3 reads TGTGCCAGCAGAACAGGGAGCGCTTCACCCCTCCACTTT.

The rearrangement uses TRBV15 and TRBJ1-6, with D perhaps matching TRBD1 (5 bases). From germline, CDR1 is LNHNV and CDR2 YYDKDF (reference sequence). The CDR3 is 15 amino acids. The ends were cut back, 3 bases at V and 10 bases at J, with 16 bases in the middle. Here the CDR3 reads CATSSSRGDYSPLHF. CDR3 DNA sequence: TGTGCCACCAGCAGCTCTCGAGGGGATTACTCACCCCTCCACTTT.

This sequence joins TRBV5-4 and TRBJ2-7; D perhaps matches TRBD1 (6 bases). Trimming shortened V by 4 bases and J by 3 bases, and 14 bases separated the two germline ends. CDR1 is SGHNT, CDR2 YYREEE, per germline (reference sequence). The length of the CDR3 is 14 residues. Here the CDR3 reads CASSMTGLNYEQYF. CDR3 nucleotides: TGTGCCAGCAGCATGACAGGTCTAAACTACGAGCAGTACTTC.

The chain links TRBV6-6 to TRBJ1-6, with TRBD1 matching 7 bases. The V gene end was trimmed by 6 bases and the J gene end by 9 bases; junction bases not matched to a gene: 11. Looked up from germline, CDR1 is MNHNY and CDR2 is SVGAGI (reference sequence). The CDR3 is 15 residues long. In DNA, the CDR3 is TGTGCCAGCAGCCAAGGACAGGTGAGGGGTTCACCCCTCCACTTT. Encoded protein: CASSQGQVRGSPLHF.

V and J are TRBV4-3 and TRBJ2-5; D may be TRBD2 (5 bases). Germline loops: CDR1 LGHNA, CDR2 YSLEER. The length of the CDR3 is 15 residues. V lost 0 bases and J 2 bases, leaving 10 bases between the germline ends. As DNA, the CDR3 is TGCGCCAGCAGCCAAGAGGCGGGCAAGCAAGAGACCCAGTACTTC. Encoded protein: CASSQEAGKQETQYF.

This chain links TRBV19 with TRBJ2-5, with 11 nucleotides matching TRBD2. The J call may be mistaken, given a closer DNA end match to TRBJ2-1. This CDR3 comprises 16 residues. Germline V gene sequence: CDR1 LNHDA, CDR2 SQIVND (reference sequence). The CDR3 loop reads CASSILTSGGHNEQFF. The CDR3 bases are TGTGCCAGTAGTATCCTCACTAGCGGGGGTCACAATGAGCAGTTCTTC.